The 3 T cell receptor beta chains in this list originate from one sample, sequenced in a study of early stage breast cancer tumors (dated by TCRdb to the late 2010s). Library prep was done by the immunoSEQ multiplex PCR assay. Not all clones reach the TCRdb copy of this immuneACCESS table, which keeps in-frame sequences only. Checked studies attribute under half of the gap to unresolved V genes and leave the rest unexplained. The sample data list around 20,000 clones, and 65% to 85% of these were observed just once. Of the sample, under 2% falls within the top ten clones. The sequenced sample was blood. The receptors were gathered from a person aged 70 to 85 with breast cancer.

The chain employs TRBV5-1 and TRBJ1-6; perhaps TRBD1 as D (5 bases). The germline CDR1 and CDR2 sequences are SGHRS and YFSETQ. CDR3 length: 14 residues. Trimming took 1 base from V and 7 from J, leaving 9 bases between them. DNA of the CDR3: TGCGCCAGCAGCTTGATTCAGGGAAATTCACCCCTCCACTTT. This encodes CASSLIQGNSPLHF.

This chain uses TRBV7-6 with TRBJ2-1, with D possibly being TRBD2 (6 bases). CDR3 length: 14 residues. Deletions cut 4 bases from V and 5 bases from J, with 12 bases between. Germline-derived CDR1 and CDR2 are SGHVS and FNYEAQ. For the CDR3, the DNA is TGTGCCAGCAGCTCAATCCGGGGGAACAATGAGCAGTTCTTC. It specifies CASSSIRGNNEQFF.

As DNA, the CDR3 is TGTGCCAGCAGCCCCGATAGCGGGGGGCCGCGGACCGGGGAGCTGTTTTTT. Protein: CASSPDSGGPRTGELFF. This chain uses TRBV9 with TRBJ2-2; 10 bases match TRBD2. The CDR3 sequence is 17 residues long. CDR1 is SGDLS, CDR2 YYNGEE, per germline. J was trimmed by 5 bases and V by 4 bases; bases with no gene match: 11.